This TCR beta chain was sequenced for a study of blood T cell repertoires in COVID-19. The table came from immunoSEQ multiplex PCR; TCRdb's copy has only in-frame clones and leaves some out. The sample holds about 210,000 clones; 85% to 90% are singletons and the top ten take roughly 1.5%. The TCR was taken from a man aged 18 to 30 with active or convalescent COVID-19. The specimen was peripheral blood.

The CDR3 nucleotides are TGTGCCAGCAGTGTAGACGGGATTTATGGCTACACCTTC. It encodes CASSVDGIYGYTF. The rearrangement joins TRBV5-4 to TRBJ1-2; D uncertain. The CDR3 is 13 residues long. Germline loops: CDR1 SGHNT, CDR2 YYREEE (reference sequence). Trimming cost V 5 bases and J 5 bases, with 13 bases left between them. Full variable domain (missing parts from reference TRBV5-4 and TRBJ1-2): ETGVTQSPTHLIKTRGQQVTLRCSSQSGHNTVSWYQQALGQGPQFIFQYYREEENGRGNFPPRFSGLQFPNYSSELNVNALELDDSALYLCASSVDGIYGYTFGSGTRLTVV.